A single TCR beta chain is shown here with its context. Its antigen is as yet unknown. Each cell subset's genomic DNA was divided evenly among several immunoSEQ plates. The table came from immunoSEQ multiplex PCR; TCRdb's copy has only in-frame clones and leaves some out. Of more than 2,000,000 clones listed, just over 90% are singletons. The sample comes from a study of shared clonotypes between healthy human individuals. Study-wide findings and caveats: Deeper or shallower sequencing was expected to change how clonotypes are shared among donors.

V lost 7 bases to trimming and J lost 2 bases; unmatched junction nucleotides: 7. This CDR3 region has 15 residues. Germline CDR1 MDHEN, CDR2 SYDVKM. This sequence joins TRBV28 and TRBJ1-4; TRBD1 aligns across 7 bases. The receptor comes from a man aged 18 to 30 in good health. Some clones in this sample may be carry-over from other donors' samples. Material for sequencing was naive CD4+ T cells from PBMCs. Described subset: CD45RA+ positively selected. This CDR3 reads CASTESRGTNEKLFF. The CDR3 DNA is TGTGCCAGCACCGAATCCAGGGGGACTAATGAAAAACTGTTTTTT.